This T cell receptor beta chain emerged from a study of Graves' ophthalmopathy and Graves' hyperthyroidism. Study-level findings and limits: Detected in blood as well were most expanded thyroid clonotypes with frequency above 0.001. In predicting ophthalmopathy progression, the model reached around 65% sensitivity and around 72% specificity.

Certain patients, namely those with other autoimmune diseases, uncontrolled infections, pregnancy or lactation, were excluded. The diagnostic workup employed clinical symptoms, serum thyroxine, TRAb, thyroid ultrasound and orbital computed tomography. Trimming pared 6 bases from V and 0 bases from J, leaving 14 bases between. The CDR3 extends over 15 amino acids. Per germline, CDR1 MNHNS and CDR2 SASEGT. Amplifying from RNA transcripts, the study obtained TCR beta CDR3 regions. First-round RT-PCR with HTBI primers preceded a second-round multiplex PCR. TCRdb re-analysed the multiplex PCR reads in MiXCR, keeping a single row per CDR3 protein. Of some 150,000 distinct CDR3 sequences in the sample, 39% were seen once. Note on this clonotype: What it binds is not known.

The source of this sequence is a man younger than 45 with Graves' ophthalmopathy. Sequencing was done on a sample of peripheral blood. This chain links TRBV6-1 with TRBJ2-5; a weak D match, TRBD1 (5 bases). In DNA form, the CDR3 reads TGTGCCAGCAGCGAAAGGGGCCTCTACCAAGAGACCCAGTACTTC. It codes for CASSERGLYQETQYF.